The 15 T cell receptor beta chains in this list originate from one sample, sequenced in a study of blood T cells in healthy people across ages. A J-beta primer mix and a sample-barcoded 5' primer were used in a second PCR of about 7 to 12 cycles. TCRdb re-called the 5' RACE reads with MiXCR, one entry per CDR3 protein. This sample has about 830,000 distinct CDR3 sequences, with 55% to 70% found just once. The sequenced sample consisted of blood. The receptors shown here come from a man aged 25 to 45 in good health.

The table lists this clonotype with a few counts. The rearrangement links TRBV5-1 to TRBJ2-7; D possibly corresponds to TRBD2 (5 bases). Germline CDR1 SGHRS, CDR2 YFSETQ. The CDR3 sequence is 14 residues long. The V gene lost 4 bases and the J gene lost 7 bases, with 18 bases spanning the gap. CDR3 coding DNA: TGCGCCAGCAGCGTAACCTCCGGGATCCAGGAGCAGTACTTC. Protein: CASSVTSGIQEQYF.

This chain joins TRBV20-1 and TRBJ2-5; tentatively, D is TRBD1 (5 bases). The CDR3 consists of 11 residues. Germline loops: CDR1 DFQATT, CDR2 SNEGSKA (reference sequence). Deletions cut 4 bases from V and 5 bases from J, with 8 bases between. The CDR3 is CSAKGMETQYF. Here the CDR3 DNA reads TGCAGTGCTAAGGGGATGGAGACCCAGTACTTC.

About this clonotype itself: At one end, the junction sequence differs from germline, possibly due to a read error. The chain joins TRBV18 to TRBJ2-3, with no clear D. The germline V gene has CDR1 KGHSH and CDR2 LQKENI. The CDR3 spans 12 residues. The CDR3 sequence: CTSSPLGDTQYF. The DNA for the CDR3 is TGTACCAGCTCACCACTTGGAGATACGCAGTATTTT. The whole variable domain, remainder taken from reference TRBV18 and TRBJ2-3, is NAGVMQNPRHLVRRRGQEARLRCSPMKGHSHVYWYRQLPEEGLKFMVYLQKENIIDESGMPKERFSAEFPKEGPSILRIQQVVRGDSAAYFCTSSPLGDTQYFGPGTRLTVL.

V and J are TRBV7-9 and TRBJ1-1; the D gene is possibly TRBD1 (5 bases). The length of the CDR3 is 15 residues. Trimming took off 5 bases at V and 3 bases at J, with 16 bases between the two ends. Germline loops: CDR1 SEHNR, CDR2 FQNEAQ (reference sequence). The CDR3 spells CASSASGFRYTEAFF. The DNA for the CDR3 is TGTGCCAGCAGCGCATCAGGGTTCCGCTACACTGAAGCTTTCTTT.

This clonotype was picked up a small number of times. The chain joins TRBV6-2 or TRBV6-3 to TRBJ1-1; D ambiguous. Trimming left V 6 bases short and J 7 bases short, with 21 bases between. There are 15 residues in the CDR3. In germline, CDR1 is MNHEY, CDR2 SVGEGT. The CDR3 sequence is CASSRGESRDREAFF. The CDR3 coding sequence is TGTGCCAGCAGCCGCGGGGAAAGTCGGGATCGTGAAGCTTTCTTT.

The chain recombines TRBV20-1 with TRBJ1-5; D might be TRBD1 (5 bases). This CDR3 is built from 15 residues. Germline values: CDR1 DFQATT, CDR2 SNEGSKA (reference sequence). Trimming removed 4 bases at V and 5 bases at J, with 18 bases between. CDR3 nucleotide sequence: TGCAGTGCTACCACTGGGGGTTCGGTTCATCAGCCCCAGCATTTT. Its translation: CSATTGGSVHQPQHF.

The CDR3 loop reads CASRRTSGGKETQYF. The CDR3 nucleotides read TGTGCCAGCAGACGTACTAGCGGAGGGAAAGAGACCCAGTACTTC. J is TRBJ2-5 and V is TRBV12-3 or TRBV12-4; 8 bases align to TRBD2. V was pared by 6 bases and J by 3 bases, with 9 bases of the junction left unmatched. The CDR3 length is 15 residues.

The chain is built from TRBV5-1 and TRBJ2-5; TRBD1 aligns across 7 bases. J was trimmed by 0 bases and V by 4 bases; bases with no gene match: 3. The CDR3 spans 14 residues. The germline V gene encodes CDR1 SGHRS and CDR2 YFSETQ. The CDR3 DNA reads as TGCGCCAGCAGCATACAGGGGAACCAAGAGACCCAGTACTTC. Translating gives CASSIQGNQETQYF.

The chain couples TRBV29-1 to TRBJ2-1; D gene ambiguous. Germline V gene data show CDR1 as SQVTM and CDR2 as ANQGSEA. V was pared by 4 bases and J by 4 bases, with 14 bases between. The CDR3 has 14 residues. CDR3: CSVVSRNGYNEQFF. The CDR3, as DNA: TGCAGCGTTGTCTCGCGAAACGGATACAATGAGCAGTTCTTC.

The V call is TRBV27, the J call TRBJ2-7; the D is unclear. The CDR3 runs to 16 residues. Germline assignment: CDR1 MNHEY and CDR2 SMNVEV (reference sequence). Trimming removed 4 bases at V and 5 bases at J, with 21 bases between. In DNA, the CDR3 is TGTGCCAGCAGTTATGGGCGGACGGTGAGTCGGAACGAGCAGTACTTC. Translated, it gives CASSYGRTVSRNEQYF.

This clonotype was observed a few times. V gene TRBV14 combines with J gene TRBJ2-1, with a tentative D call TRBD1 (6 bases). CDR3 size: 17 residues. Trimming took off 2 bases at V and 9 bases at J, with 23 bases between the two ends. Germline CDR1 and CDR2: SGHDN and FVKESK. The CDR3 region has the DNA TGTGCCAGCAGCCAAAGTCTGTCCGGCCAGGGGTTCGGTGAGCAGTTCTTC. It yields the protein CASSQSLSGQGFGEQFF. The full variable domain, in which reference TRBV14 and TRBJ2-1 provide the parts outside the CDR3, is EAGVTQFPSHSVIEKGQTVTLRCDPISGHDNLYWYRRVMGKEIKFLLHFVKESKQDESGMPNNRFLAERTGGTYSTLKVQPAELEDSGVYFCASSQSLSGQGFGEQFFGPGTRLTVL.

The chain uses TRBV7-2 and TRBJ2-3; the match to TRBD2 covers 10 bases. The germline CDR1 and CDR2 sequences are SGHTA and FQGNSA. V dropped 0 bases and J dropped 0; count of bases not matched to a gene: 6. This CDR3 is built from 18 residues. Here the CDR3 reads CASSLALAGSSSTDTQYF. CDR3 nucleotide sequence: TGTGCCAGCAGCTTAGCACTAGCGGGGAGCTCTAGCACAGATACGCAGTATTTT.

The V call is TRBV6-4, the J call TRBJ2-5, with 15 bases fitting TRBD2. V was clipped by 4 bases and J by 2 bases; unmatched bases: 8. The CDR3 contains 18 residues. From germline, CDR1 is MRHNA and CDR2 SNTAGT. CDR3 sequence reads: CASSASRGLAGGQETQYF. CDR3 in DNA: TGTGCCAGCAGTGCAAGTCGGGGACTAGCGGGGGGACAAGAGACCCAGTACTTC.

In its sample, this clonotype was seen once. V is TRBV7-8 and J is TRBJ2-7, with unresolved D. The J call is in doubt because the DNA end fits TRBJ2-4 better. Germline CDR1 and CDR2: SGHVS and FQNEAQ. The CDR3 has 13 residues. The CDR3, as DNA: TGTGCCAGCAGCTTAGGCCACAAAAACATTCAGTACTTC. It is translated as CASSLGHKNIQYF.

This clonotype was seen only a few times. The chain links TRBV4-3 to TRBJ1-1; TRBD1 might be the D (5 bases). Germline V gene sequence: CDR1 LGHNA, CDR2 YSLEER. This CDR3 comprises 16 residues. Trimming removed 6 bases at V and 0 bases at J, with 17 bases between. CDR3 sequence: CASSLGREGLNTEAFF. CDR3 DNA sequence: TGCGCCAGCAGTCTGGGCAGGGAAGGATTGAACACTGAAGCTTTCTTT.